The 12 T cell receptor beta chains in this list originate from one sample, sequenced in a study of post-analysis software for immune sequencing data. The study, taken as a whole, reports: Patients carried roughly 5 TRBV segments more frequently than controls did, and TRBV5-6, TRBV5-1 and TRBV20-1 were among them.

Their target antigens are unknown. The library was made from cDNA and included unique molecular identifiers. TCRdb independently ran MiXCR on the PCR reads; one entry per CDR3 protein. The data contain some 500,000 distinct CDR3 sequences, over 35% of them singletons. Sequenced sample: blood. The receptor set was obtained from a girl aged 10 to 17 with multiple sclerosis.

This clonotype showed up just once. The V and J genes are TRBV29-1 and TRBJ2-1, with D perhaps TRBD2 (5 bases). The CDR3 has 13 residues. CDR1 SQVTM and CDR2 ANQGSEA come from the germline V gene. Trimming cost V 4 bases and J 5 bases, with 12 bases left between them. CDR3 coding DNA: TGCAGCGTTGTTCCAGGAGGCCACAATGAGCAGTTCTTC. This encodes CSVVPGGHNEQFF.

The chain couples TRBV27 to TRBJ2-3; D possibly corresponds to TRBD2 (6 bases). The CDR3 is 15 amino acids. Germline CDR1 MNHEY, CDR2 SMNVEV (reference sequence). Between the trimmed V and J ends, which lost 6 bases and 1 base, there was a span of 14 bases. DNA for the CDR3: TGTGCCAGCAGCAGTAGCGGAACCGGCACAGATACGCAGTATTTT. It is translated as CASSSSGTGTDTQYF.

V and J are TRBV5-1 and TRBJ2-5; a possible D gene is TRBD2 (6 bases). The CDR3 has 14 residues. Looked up from germline, CDR1 is SGHRS and CDR2 is YFSETQ. With 6 bases removed from V and 11 bases from J, the gap between germline ends came to 23 bases. The CDR3 region has the DNA TGCGCCAGCACGTTTAGCGGTGCCTACAATGAGCAGTACTTC. This sequence encodes CASTFSGAYNEQYF.

V and J are TRBV20-1 and TRBJ2-6; D is ambiguous. This CDR3 has 15 amino acids. With 3 bases removed from V and 2 bases from J, the gap between germline ends came to 11 bases. Per the germline V gene, CDR1 is DFQATT and CDR2 is SNEGSKA (reference sequence). CDR3 sequence: CSARSAGTGANVLTF. CDR3 DNA: TGCAGTGCTAGGTCAGCTGGCACTGGGGCCAACGTCCTGACTTTC.

This clonotype appeared once. One end of the junction does not line up with germline, which may come from a read error. The chain is built from TRBV7-3 and TRBJ1-2; no firm D call. Germline CDR1 reads SGHTA; CDR2 reads FQGTGA. This CDR3 spans 15 amino acids. CDR3 sequence: CASSLSGGTNYGYIF. DNA for the CDR3: TGTGCCAGCAGCTTATCCGGCGGAACTAACTATGGCTACATCTTC. The complete variable domain, with remaining parts taken from reference TRBV7-3 and TRBJ1-2, reads GAGVSQTPSNKVTEKGKYVELRCDPISGHTALYWYRQSLGQGPEFLIYFQGTGAADDSGLPNDRFFAVRPEGSVSTLKIQRTERGDSAVYLCASSLSGGTNYGYIFGSGTRLTVV.

This clonotype was seen a single time. V and J are TRBV29-1 and TRBJ2-2; possibly TRBD1 for D (5 bases). V lost 4 bases and J lost 7, with 10 bases in between. The CDR3 consists of 12 residues. Germline-derived CDR1 and CDR2 are SQVTM and ANQGSEA. CDR3 nucleotides: TGCAGCGTTGTAGGGGTCGGCGGGGAGCTGTTTTTT. It is translated as CSVVGVGGELFF.

The rearrangement joins TRBV7-2 to TRBJ1-4; 7 bases map to TRBD1. Germline assignment: CDR1 SGHTA and CDR2 FQGNSA. There are 16 residues in the CDR3. The V gene end was trimmed by 5 bases and the J gene end by 7 bases; junction bases not matched to a gene: 13. The CDR3 sequence: CASSDPRDSGAEKLFF. The DNA of the CDR3 is TGTGCCAGCAGCGACCCCCGGGACAGCGGGGCTGAAAAACTGTTTTTT. The full variable domain, in which reference TRBV7-2 and TRBJ1-4 provide the parts outside the CDR3, is GAGVSQSPSNKVTEKGKDVELRCDPISGHTALYWYRQSLGQGLEFLIYFQGNSAPDKSGLPSDRFSAERTGGSVSTLTIQRTQQEDSAVYLCASSDPRDSGAEKLFFGSGTQLSVL.

V is TRBV15 and J is TRBJ1-4; D is uncertain. The CDR3 length is 15 residues. Per the germline V gene, CDR1 is LNHNV and CDR2 is YYDKDF (reference sequence). Trimming shortened V by 0 bases and J by 5 bases, and 10 bases separated the two germline ends. This chain's CDR3 is CATSRDRGENEKLFF. The CDR3 DNA sequence: TGTGCCACCAGCAGAGATCGGGGAGAAAATGAAAAACTGTTTTTT. The full variable domain, completed using reference TRBV15 and TRBJ1-4, is DAMVIQNPRYQVTQFGKPVTLSCSQTLNHNVMYWYQQKSSQAPKLLFHYYDKDFNNEADTPDNFQSRRPNTSFCFLDIRSPGLGDTAMYLCATSRDRGENEKLFFGSGTQLSVL.

This chain links TRBV4-1 with TRBJ2-1; a weak D match, TRBD2 (5 bases). The germline gives CDR1 MGHRA, CDR2 YSYEKL. The CDR3 runs to 14 residues. The V end was cut by 2 bases, the J end by 7 bases, with 12 bases between. CDR3 nucleotide sequence: TGCGCCAGCAGCCAATTGCCTGGAGGAAATGAGCAGTTCTTC. Protein sequence: CASSQLPGGNEQFF.

The rearrangement uses TRBV27 and TRBJ2-7; D may match TRBD1 or TRBD2 (6 bases each). The CDR3 spans 13 residues. The germline V gene encodes CDR1 MNHEY and CDR2 SMNVEV (reference sequence). Between the trimmed V and J ends, which lost 6 bases and 5 bases, there was a span of 14 bases. The CDR3 nucleotides read TGTGCCAGCAGGGAGGGGGGCAGGCACGAGCAGTACTTC. Translated: CASREGGRHEQYF.

The genes are TRBV20-1 and TRBJ2-4; a weak D match, TRBD1 (5 bases). With the DNA end fitting TRBJ2-5 better, the J assignment may be wrong. CDR1 is DFQATT, CDR2 SNEGSKA, per germline (reference sequence). The length of the CDR3 is 12 residues. The CDR3 here is CSSADTQETQYF. Written as DNA, the CDR3 is TGCAGTTCCGCGGACACGCAAGAGACCCAGTACTTC.

This clonotype was detected a few times. The genes are TRBV12-3 or TRBV12-4 and TRBJ2-7; D gene uncertain. Trimming shortened V by 0 bases and J by 5 bases, and 20 bases separated the two germline ends. This CDR3 has 17 amino acids. CDR3 loop: CASSLAFGRNLFNEQYF. For the CDR3, the DNA is TGTGCCAGCAGTTTAGCCTTCGGCCGCAACCTGTTTAACGAGCAGTACTTC.